Listed below are T cell receptor beta chains from one sample, sequenced in a study of cytomegalovirus exposure and HLA in healthy donors. Generated by immunoSEQ multiplex PCR, the TCRdb table keeps only in-frame clones and is missing some. The sample includes approximately 150,000 clones, roughly four fifths of them seen just once. The sample comprised PBMCs. The source is a man younger than 35 in good health and CMV-seropositive. The CDR3 runs from the conserved cysteine through the conserved F or W. The D gene is left open where the match is weak. Only some rows state a clone size, as once, few, many or a class for expanded clones.

.,TRBJ1-4,TRBV7-8,once,TGTGCCAGCAGCTTAGCTGGCCACGAAAAACTGTTTTTT,CASSLAGHEKLFF
.,TRBJ1-4,TRBV7-9,.,TGTGCCAGCAGGCAGGGTACGGCTAATGAAAAACTGTTTTTT,CASRQGTANEKLFF
.,TRBJ1-2,TRBV6-5,.,TGTGCCGGCAGCCTCCCCGGGTCAGGGGGCTACACCTTC,CAGSLPGSGGYTF
TRBD2,TRBJ2-5,TRBV18,.,TGTGCCAGCTCACCGGGACTAGGAGAGACCCAGTACTTC,CASSPGLGETQYF
.,TRBJ1-2,TRBV28,once,TGTGCCAGCAGTTCCCCCCCAGGGGACCCCTATGGCTACACCTTC,CASSSPPGDPYGYTF
.,TRBJ1-1,TRBV28,.,TGTGCCAGCAGTTTAGGGGCGGTGGGCACTGAAGCTTTCTTT,CASSLGAVGTEAFF
.,TRBJ1-5,TRBV19,.,TGTGCCAGTAGTATCGGGGACTATAGCAATCAGCCCCAGCATTTT,CASSIGDYSNQPQHF
.,TRBJ2-1,TRBV2,.,TGTGCCAGCAGTGCAATAGGAGGTGAGCAGTTCTTC,CASSAIGGEQFF
TRBD2,TRBJ2-4,TRBV5-1,.,TGCGCCAGCAGCTTGGCAGCGGGAGGGGAAAACATTCAGTACTTC,CASSLAAGGENIQYF
TRBD2,TRBJ2-1,TRBV6-5,.,TGTGCCACCGGGACTAGCGGGAGTGAGGAGCAGTTCTTC,CATGTSGSEEQFF
TRBD1,TRBJ1-1,TRBV5-1,few,TGCGCCAGCAGCCTTGGGACAGGGAAGAACACTGAAGCTTTCTTT,CASSLGTGKNTEAFF
.,TRBJ1-2,TRBV7-9,few,TGTGCCAGCAGACACACGACAAACTATGGCTACACCTTC,CASRHTTNYGYTF
.,TRBJ1-5,TRBV19,once,TGTGCCAGTATCCTAACTCCCGCGGGCAATCAGCCCCAGCATTTT,CASILTPAGNQPQHF
.,TRBJ1-1,TRBV29-1,.,TGCAGCGTAGGCAGGGGAACTGAAGCTTTCTTT,CSVGRGTEAFF